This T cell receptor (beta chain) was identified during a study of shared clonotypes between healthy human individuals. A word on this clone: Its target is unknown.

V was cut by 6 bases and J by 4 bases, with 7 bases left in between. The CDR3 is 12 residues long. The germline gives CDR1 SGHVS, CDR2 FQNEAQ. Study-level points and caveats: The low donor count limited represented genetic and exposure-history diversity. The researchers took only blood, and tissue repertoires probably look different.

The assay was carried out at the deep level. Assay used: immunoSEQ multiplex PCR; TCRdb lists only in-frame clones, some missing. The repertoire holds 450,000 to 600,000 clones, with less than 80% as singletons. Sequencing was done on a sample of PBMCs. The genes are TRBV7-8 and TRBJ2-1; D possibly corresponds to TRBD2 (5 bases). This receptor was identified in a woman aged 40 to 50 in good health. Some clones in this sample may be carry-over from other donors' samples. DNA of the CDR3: TGTGCCAGCAGTTGGACTTACAATGAGCAGTTCTTC. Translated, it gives CASSWTYNEQFF.